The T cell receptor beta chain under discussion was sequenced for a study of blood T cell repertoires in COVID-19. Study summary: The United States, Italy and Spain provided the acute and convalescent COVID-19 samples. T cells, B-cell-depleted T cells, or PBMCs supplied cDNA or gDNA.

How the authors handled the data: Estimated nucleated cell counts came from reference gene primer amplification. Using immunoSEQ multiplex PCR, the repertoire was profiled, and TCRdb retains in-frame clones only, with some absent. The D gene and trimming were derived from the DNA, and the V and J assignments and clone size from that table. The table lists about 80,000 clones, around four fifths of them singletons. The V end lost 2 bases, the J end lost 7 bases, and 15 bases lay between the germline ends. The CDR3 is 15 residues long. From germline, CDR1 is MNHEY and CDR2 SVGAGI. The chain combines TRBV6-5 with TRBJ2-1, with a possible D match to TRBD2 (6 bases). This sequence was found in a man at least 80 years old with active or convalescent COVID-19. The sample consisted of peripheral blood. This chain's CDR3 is CASSYRQGGRNEQFF. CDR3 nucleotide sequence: TGTGCCAGCAGTTACCGTCAGGGAGGCCGTAATGAGCAGTTCTTC.